One sample yielded the 10 T cell receptor beta chains listed below, sequenced in a study of long-term antiretroviral therapy in people with HIV. The assay used was immunoSEQ (version v3.0), run at survey level. TCRdb keeps only in-frame clones here, not all; method: immunoSEQ multiplex PCR. Seen here are around 30,000 clones, 70% to 90% observed once, and the top ten hold 10% to 15%. The sequenced sample was unsorted PBMCs, obtained 1.1 years after starting antiretroviral therapy. The receptor source for this set is a man between 18 and 29 years old with HIV.

The chain employs TRBV6-4 and TRBJ2-1; the D is unclear. Trimming removed 3 bases from V and 4 bases from J, with 10 bases in between. The CDR3 consists of 14 residues. Germline V gene lookup returns CDR1 MRHNA and CDR2 SNTAGT. In DNA, the CDR3 is TGTGCCAGCAGTGAATCGACCGGTTACAATGAGCAGTTCTTC. Encoded protein: CASSESTGYNEQFF.

This rearrangement joins TRBV4-3 to TRBJ2-6; D is possibly TRBD1 (6 bases). The CDR3 extends over 17 amino acids. Germline V gene data show CDR1 as LGHNA and CDR2 as YSLEER. V gave up 4 bases and J gave up 0 bases, with 13 bases separating them. Here the CDR3 reads CASSPTPDSSGANVLTF. DNA of the CDR3: TGCGCCAGCAGCCCGACACCGGACAGCTCTGGGGCCAACGTCCTGACTTTC.

A single count supports this clone. V and J are TRBV19 and TRBJ1-5, with D uncertain. The germline V gene encodes CDR1 LNHDA and CDR2 SQIVND (reference sequence). Trimming stripped 2 bases from V and 4 bases from J, with 12 bases between. There are 15 residues in the CDR3. The CDR3 reads CASSISAVLNQPQHF. The CDR3 DNA reads as TGTGCCAGTAGTATATCTGCTGTACTTAATCAGCCCCAGCATTTT.

The CDR3 is CASSVVPDNEQFF. In DNA, the CDR3 is TGTGCCAGCAGCGTAGTCCCAGACAATGAGCAGTTCTTC. This chain uses TRBV9 with TRBJ2-1; D gene ambiguous. CDR1 is SGDLS and CDR2 is YYNGEE in the germline V gene. Trimming pared 0 bases from V and 5 bases from J, leaving 6 bases between. This CDR3 comprises 13 residues.

The chain carries TRBV18 and TRBJ2-5, with D possibly being TRBD1 (6 bases). The germline V gene has CDR1 KGHSH and CDR2 LQKENI. The CDR3 sequence is 13 residues long. The V end lost 5 bases, the J end lost 2 bases, and 9 bases lay between the germline ends. The CDR3 protein is CASSYGQQETQYF. The CDR3, as DNA: TGTGCCAGCTCATACGGACAGCAAGAGACCCAGTACTTC. Filled out from reference TRBV18 and TRBJ2-5, the complete variable domain reads NAGVMQNPRHLVRRRGQEARLRCSPMKGHSHVYWYRQLPEEGLKFMVYLQKENIIDESGMPKERFSAEFPKEGPSILRIQQVVRGDSAAYFCASSYGQQETQYFGPGTRLLVL.

A few counts support this clone. This same CDR3 is encoded by further DNA sequences in the sample. The rearrangement uses TRBV5-1 and TRBJ2-1; unclear D gene. Germline CDR1 and CDR2: SGHRS and YFSETQ. V lost 0 bases, J lost 6 bases, and 4 bases lay in between. The CDR3 is 12 residues long. The CDR3 reads CASSLGLNEQFF. Written as DNA, the CDR3 is TGCGCCAGCAGCTTGGGGCTCAATGAGCAGTTCTTC.

The gene calls are TRBV19 and TRBJ2-6, with D maybe TRBD1 (5 bases). The germline CDR1 and CDR2 sequences are LNHDA and SQIVND (reference sequence). V was trimmed by 6 bases and J by 0 bases, leaving 12 bases between them. The CDR3 extends over 16 amino acids. For the CDR3, the DNA is TGTGCCAGTAGCCTTCGCGACAGCTCTGGGGCCAACGTCCTGACTTTC. Translation gives CASSLRDSSGANVLTF.

V and J are TRBV13 and TRBJ1-4; D ambiguous. Germline V gives CDR1 PRHDT, CDR2 FYEKMQ (reference sequence). This CDR3 has 14 residues. The ends were cut back, 3 bases at V and 0 bases at J, with 5 bases in the middle. CDR3 sequence reads: CASSFHATNEKLFF. CDR3 DNA: TGTGCCAGCAGCTTCCATGCAACTAATGAAAAACTGTTTTTT.

This clone showed up just a few times. The chain is built from TRBV7-9 and TRBJ2-7; D uncertain. This CDR3 contains 12 residues. The V gene lost 2 bases and the J gene lost 0 bases, with 2 bases spanning the gap. Germline V gene sequence: CDR1 SEHNR, CDR2 FQNEAQ (reference sequence). In DNA form, the CDR3 reads TGTGCCAGCAGCTTACGCTCCTACGAGCAGTACTTC. This codes for CASSLRSYEQYF.

This sequence joins TRBV9 and TRBJ2-1; TRBD1 might be the D (5 bases). V was clipped by 1 base and J by 11 bases, with 10 bases between them. CDR1 is SGDLS and CDR2 is YYNGEE in the germline V gene. The CDR3 is 12 amino acids. The CDR3 loop is CASSVQGGQQFF. The CDR3 DNA sequence: TGTGCCAGCAGCGTACAGGGCGGACAGCAGTTCTTC.